This is a list of T cell receptor beta chains from one sample in a study of cytomegalovirus exposure and HLA in healthy donors. Repertoires were generated with immunoSEQ multiplex PCR, while TCRdb's copy carries only in-frame clones and drops some. Of about 110,000 clones detected, roughly 80% appear once; the ten largest clones hold 1% to 1.5%. Sequencing was done on a sample of PBMCs. These receptor sequences come from a woman in her 30s in good health and CMV-seronegative. Each CDR3 is given with its conserved first and last residue. D genes are given only for firm matches. The size entry is marked missing in some rows and otherwise reads once, few, many or a size class.

clone size,V gene,J gene,D gene,CDR3 protein,CDR3 DNA
NA,TRBV2,TRBJ2-2,TRBD2,CASGSGVSNTGELFF,TGTGCCAGCGGAAGCGGGGTCTCGAACACCGGGGAGCTGTTTTTT
NA,TRBV9,TRBJ2-3,TRBD1,CASSLSGGLTDTQYF,TGTGCCAGCAGCCTATCAGGGGGCTTGACAGATACGCAGTATTTT
few,TRBV6-6,TRBJ2-5,NA,CASSYTDNSEYF,TGTGCCAGCAGTTACACGGACAACTCCGAGTACTTC
few,TRBV30,TRBJ2-1,NA,CAWSVADLQYNEQFF,TGTGCCTGGAGTGTAGCGGACCTTCAATACAATGAGCAGTTCTTC
few,TRBV5-1,TRBJ2-7,TRBD1,CASSFPGQGIHEQYF,TGCGCCAGCAGCTTCCCGGGACAGGGCATCCACGAGCAGTACTTC
few,TRBV7-9,TRBJ2-1,TRBD2,CASSLEAGEINEQFF,TGTGCCAGCAGCTTAGAAGCGGGGGAGATCAATGAGCAGTTCTTC
once,TRBV5-4,TRBJ2-1,TRBD2,CASSTAGTRGKQFF,TGTGCCAGCAGCACAGCCGGGACTAGGGGTAAGCAGTTCTTC
NA,TRBV30,TRBJ2-2,NA,CAWSEINTGELFF,TGTGCCTGGAGCGAGATCAACACCGGGGAGCTGTTTTTT
NA,TRBV5-1,TRBJ2-6,TRBD1,CASSLLQGSGANVLTF,TGCGCCAGCAGCTTGCTACAGGGGTCTGGGGCCAACGTCCTGACTTTC
NA,TRBV30,TRBJ2-7,NA,CAWSVQGVAYF,TGTGCCTGGAGTGTTCAGGGCGTGGCGTACTTC
NA,TRBV13,TRBJ1-4,NA,CASSVYRSSNEKLFF,TGTGCCAGCAGCGTTTACAGGAGTTCTAATGAAAAACTGTTTTTT
NA,TRBV5-1,TRBJ2-5,NA,CASSFHQGLQETQYF,TGCGCCAGCAGCTTCCACCAGGGGCTCCAAGAGACCCAGTACTTC
NA,TRBV10-3,TRBJ2-1,TRBD1,CAISTGGGEQFF,TGTGCCATCAGCACAGGGGGAGGTGAGCAGTTCTTC
few,TRBV5-1,TRBJ2-3,NA,CASSEAGTPFLSF,TGCGCCAGCAGCGAAGCCGGGACACCTTTTTTGTCTTTT
NA,TRBV11-3,TRBJ2-1,TRBD2,CASSLDELAGYSEQFF,TGTGCCAGCAGCTTAGACGAACTAGCGGGTTACAGTGAGCAGTTCTTC
NA,TRBV11-2,TRBJ2-4,NA,CASSEWTGRDIQYF,TGTGCCAGCAGCGAGTGGACAGGGAGGGACATTCAGTACTTC
NA,TRBV28,TRBJ1-1,NA,CASSSGLGTEAFF,TGTGCCAGCAGCTCAGGGCTGGGGACTGAAGCTTTCTTT
once,TRBV28,TRBJ2-7,TRBD2,CASRRTSGGSNEQYF,TGTGCCAGCAGGAGGACTAGCGGGGGGAGCAACGAGCAGTACTTC
NA,TRBV7-8,TRBJ2-1,NA,CASSYGSINEQFF,TGTGCCAGCAGTTACGGGAGCATCAATGAGCAGTTCTTC
NA,TRBV28,TRBJ2-5,NA,CASSFWREGVKETQYF,TGTGCCAGCAGTTTTTGGCGCGAAGGGGTTAAGGAGACCCAGTACTTC
NA,TRBV9,TRBJ1-2,TRBD1,CASSVVTGGYYGYTF,TGTGCCAGCAGCGTAGTCACAGGGGGGTACTATGGCTACACCTTC
NA,TRBV29-1,TRBJ2-7,NA,CSVVFPGASEGQYF,TGCAGCGTTGTTTTCCCAGGGGCCTCTGAAGGGCAGTACTTC
NA,TRBV6-6,TRBJ1-2,TRBD1,CASTNPSEGARGYTF,TGTGCCAGCACCAACCCCTCGGAGGGGGCTCGGGGCTACACCTTC
few,TRBV5-1,TRBJ2-3,TRBD1,CASSLSGQVGSRTDTQYF,TGCGCCAGCAGCTTGTCGGGACAGGTGGGATCTAGAACAGATACGCAGTATTTT
NA,TRBV19,TRBJ2-7,TRBD2,CASSPAGGGYEQYF,TGTGCCAGTAGTCCAGCGGGAGGGGGCTACGAGCAGTACTTC
NA,TRBV9,TRBJ2-7,TRBD1,CASSGRDRGHEQYF,TGTGCCAGCAGCGGCCGGGACAGGGGGCACGAGCAGTACTTC
NA,TRBV6-1,TRBJ1-3,TRBD1,CASSVYRGRPNTIYF,TGTGCCAGCAGTGTTTACAGGGGGCGGCCAAACACCATATATTTT
few,TRBV7-6,TRBJ2-1,TRBD1,CASSPNRGDEQFF,TGTGCCAGCAGCCCCAACAGGGGTGATGAGCAGTTCTTC
NA,TRBV11-2,TRBJ2-7,NA,CASSLIVRGLGEQYF,TGTGCCAGCAGCTTAATTGTCAGGGGCTTAGGCGAGCAGTACTTC
few,TRBV5-1,TRBJ2-3,NA,CASSPRETDTQYF,TGCGCCAGCAGCCCCCGGGAGACAGATACGCAGTATTTT
NA,TRBV28,TRBJ2-7,NA,CASSLLRFPSYEQYF,TGTGCCAGCAGTTTATTGCGCTTTCCTTCCTACGAGCAGTACTTC
NA,TRBV13,TRBJ1-6,NA,CASSLADGVNSPLHF,TGTGCCAGCAGCTTAGCGGACGGGGTTAATTCACCCCTCCACTTT
NA,TRBV28,TRBJ2-3,TRBD2,CASWGGIERTDTQYF,TGTGCCAGCTGGGGAGGGATAGAACGCACAGATACGCAGTATTTT
NA,TRBV6-1,TRBJ1-2,NA,CASSEFSREGDGYTF,TGTGCCAGCAGTGAATTCTCACGGGAGGGGGATGGCTACACCTTC
NA,TRBV2,TRBJ2-5,NA,CASSRGTQYF,TGTGCCAGCAGTCGGGGGACCCAGTACTTC
NA,TRBV7-9,TRBJ1-2,NA,CASSLQTGTYGYTF,TGTGCCAGCAGCTTGCAGACAGGCACGTATGGCTACACCTTC
NA,TRBV28,TRBJ1-2,NA,CASSSFLGYTF,TGTGCCAGCAGTTCCTTTCTTGGCTACACCTTC
NA,TRBV27,TRBJ2-7,TRBD1,CASTLGQGYEQYF,TGTGCCAGCACCCTCGGACAGGGCTACGAGCAGTACTTC
NA,TRBV18,TRBJ1-2,NA,CASSYRGEAVYGYTF,TGTGCCAGCTCATACCGTGGAGAGGCGGTCTATGGCTACACCTTC
NA,TRBV10-3,TRBJ1-6,TRBD1,CAISGPRRQGLGSPLHF,TGTGCCATCAGTGGGCCGAGGCGACAGGGGTTGGGTTCACCCCTCCACTTT
NA,TRBV30,TRBJ1-5,TRBD1,CAWSRGPSRGNQPQHF,TGTGCCTGGAGCCGAGGTCCGTCCAGGGGGAATCAGCCCCAGCATTTT
NA,TRBV7-2,TRBJ1-5,NA,CASSLQGSNQPQHF,TGTGCCAGCAGCTTACAGGGAAGCAATCAGCCCCAGCATTTT
NA,TRBV28,TRBJ2-3,NA,CASGLGPGDTDTQYF,TGTGCCAGCGGATTGGGCCCCGGGGACACAGATACGCAGTATTTT
NA,TRBV15,TRBJ2-7,TRBD1,CATFWDSGLEQYF,TGTGCCACTTTTTGGGACAGTGGGCTCGAGCAGTACTTC
NA,TRBV7-3,TRBJ2-5,NA,CASSAMGETQYF,TGTGCCAGCAGCGCCATGGGCGAGACCCAGTACTTC
once,TRBV30,TRBJ2-3,TRBD2,CAWSLLAGKLYF,TGTGCCTGGAGCCTACTAGCGGGAAAACTGTATTTT
NA,TRBV14,TRBJ2-2,NA,CASSQVHPTGELFF,TGTGCCAGCAGCCAAGTACACCCAACCGGGGAGCTGTTTTTT
once,TRBV9,TRBJ2-7,NA,CASGGPYDSYEQYF,TGTGCCAGTGGAGGTCCGTATGACTCCTACGAGCAGTACTTC
once,TRBV5-5,TRBJ1-2,NA,CASSFRVNAGYTF,TGTGCCAGCAGCTTTCGTGTAAACGCGGGCTACACCTTC
NA,TRBV11-2,TRBJ1-4,NA,CASSALTGEKLFF,TGTGCCAGCAGCGCACTGACAGGTGAAAAACTGTTTTTT
NA,TRBV7-2,TRBJ2-7,TRBD2,CASSLGAGGPYEQYF,TGTGCCAGCAGCTTAGGAGCGGGAGGGCCCTACGAGCAGTACTTC
NA,TRBV7-2,TRBJ1-6,TRBD1,CASSNTGANSPLHF,TGTGCCAGCAGCAATACAGGGGCCAATTCACCCCTCCACTTT
NA,TRBV7-2,TRBJ2-1,TRBD2,CASSARLADNSYNEQFF,TGTGCCAGCAGCGCCCGACTAGCGGACAACTCCTACAATGAGCAGTTCTTC
NA,TRBV4-3,TRBJ2-3,NA,CASSQEASVASTDTQYF,TGCGCCAGCAGCCAAGAGGCCTCCGTCGCTAGCACAGATACGCAGTATTTT
NA,TRBV7-6,TRBJ2-7,TRBD1,CASSVKQGAHEQYF,TGTGCCAGCAGCGTCAAACAGGGGGCCCACGAGCAGTACTTC
NA,TRBV28,TRBJ2-1,NA,CASSLSPIDYNEQFF,TGTGCCAGCAGTTTAAGTCCGATAGACTACAATGAGCAGTTCTTC
NA,TRBV7-3,TRBJ2-7,TRBD2,CASSLPGSGSSEQYF,TGTGCCAGCAGCCTCCCGGGCAGCGGGAGCAGCGAGCAGTACTTC
NA,TRBV25-1,TRBJ1-1,NA,CASSPDREAFF,TGTGCCAGCAGTCCGGACAGAGAAGCTTTCTTT
NA,TRBV7-9,TRBJ2-4,TRBD1,CASSQDRGAKNIQYF,TGTGCCAGCAGCCAAGACAGGGGCGCCAAAAACATTCAGTACTTC